The next 13 T cell receptor beta chains were all read from a single sample in a study of Graves' ophthalmopathy and Graves' hyperthyroidism. RNA transcripts provided the template for amplifying TCR beta CDR3 regions. After a first-round RT-PCR with HTBI primers, a second-round multiplex PCR was run. TCRdb fed the multiplex PCR reads into MiXCR, producing one record per CDR3 protein. The sample holds around 600,000 distinct CDR3 sequences, roughly two fifths seen once. Material: peripheral blood. Receptors originate from an adult man with Graves' ophthalmopathy.

This clonotype has at least ten counts. The chain employs TRBV2 and TRBJ1-1; a weak D match, TRBD1 (6 bases). This CDR3 is built from 12 residues. Germline CDR1 SNHLY, CDR2 FYNNEI. V was pared by 9 bases and J by 4 bases, with 12 bases between. CDR3 residues: CARAQGSTEAFF. CDR3 bases: TGTGCCAGGGCACAGGGTTCCACTGAAGCTTTCTTT. Using reference TRBV2 and TRBJ1-1 for the parts outside the CDR3, the full variable domain is EPEVTQTPSHQVTQMGQEVILRCVPISNHLYFYWYRQILGQKVEFLVSFYNNEISEKSEIFDDQFSVERPDGSNFTLKIRSTKLEDSAMYFCARAQGSTEAFFGQGTRLTVV.

This clonotype was detected ten times or more. The rearrangement uses TRBV29-1 and TRBJ2-7; D perhaps matches TRBD1 (6 bases). V lost 7 bases and J 3 bases, leaving 16 bases between the germline ends. The CDR3 sequence is 13 residues long. Per germline, CDR1 SQVTM and CDR2 ANQGSEA. In nucleotides, the CDR3 is TGCAGCGCAACCCACCGGGACATCTACGAGCAGTACTTC. As protein: CSATHRDIYEQYF.

Worth noting for this clonotype: A much larger clone is a single base away; this may be a read error. CDR3 sequence: CASSFGGSANNQSQHF. CDR3 nucleotides: TGTGCCAGCAGCTTCGGGGGTTCCGCGAACAATCAGTCCCAGCATTTT. The chain is built from TRBV11-3 and TRBJ1-5, with D maybe TRBD1 (5 bases). This CDR3 has 16 amino acids. CDR1 and CDR2 (germline): SGHNT, YENEEA.

This chain uses TRBV29-1 with TRBJ1-2, with a possible D match to TRBD1 (5 bases). Trimming removed 4 bases from V and 4 bases from J, with 19 bases in between. This CDR3 comprises 15 residues. Germline V CDR1 and CDR2: SQVTM, ANQGSEA. Here the CDR3 reads CSVVPRDGEGYGYTF. CDR3 nucleotide sequence: TGCAGCGTTGTCCCCCGGGACGGGGAAGGCTATGGCTACACCTTC.

V and J are TRBV30 and TRBJ1-1, with D tentatively TRBD1 (6 bases). This CDR3 comprises 13 residues. Germline V CDR1 and CDR2: GTSNPN, SVGIG (reference sequence). The V end lost 6 bases, the J end lost 0 bases, and 11 bases lay between the germline ends. The CDR3 bases are TGTGCCTGCGCGGGACACCTGAACACTGAAGCTTTCTTT. It encodes CACAGHLNTEAFF.

This clonotype has a count of ten or more. The rearrangement joins TRBV12-3 or TRBV12-4 to TRBJ2-5; D is tentatively TRBD1 or TRBD2 (5 bases each). V lost 7 bases and J 3 bases, leaving 15 bases between the germline ends. The CDR3 contains 14 residues. The CDR3 DNA follows: TGTGCCAGCACCGCTTTGGGACGAGAAGAGACCCAGTACTTC. This translates into CASTALGREETQYF.

In its sample, this clonotype was seen a few times. The V gene is TRBV6-5, the J gene TRBJ1-2, with no clear D. The CDR3 runs 13 residues. Germline CDR1 MNHEY, CDR2 SVGAGI. V was clipped by 2 bases and J by 1 base, with 5 bases between them. The CDR3 nucleotides read TGTGCCAGCAGTTACAGCTTTAACTATGGCTACACCTTC. It is translated as CASSYSFNYGYTF.

Concerning this clonotype itself: This is likely a read error, given that the CDR3 carries no conserved phenylalanine or tryptophan at its end. The chain combines TRBV4-3 with TRBJ1-6, with TRBD1 matching over 9 bases. CDR3 length equals 16 residues. CDR1 and CDR2 (germline): LGHNA, YSLEER. V was pared by 3 bases and J by 7 bases, with 7 bases of the junction left unmatched. For the CDR3, the DNA is TGCGCCAGCAGCCATTCAAGGGGACAGGGAAATTCACCCCTCCACCTT. Translating it yields CASSHSRGQGNSPLHL.

This clonotype was counted a few times. The chain combines TRBV19 with TRBJ2-6; D unclear. V was pared by 9 bases and J by 1 base, with 13 bases between. The CDR3 has 15 residues. The germline V gene encodes CDR1 LNHDA and CDR2 SQIVND (reference sequence). CDR3 nucleotide sequence: TGTGCCAGCAGTGAAGAACTTTCTGGGGCCAACGTCCTGACTTTC. Amino acids: CASSEELSGANVLTF.

This clonotype was detected many times. This chain joins TRBV5-8 and TRBJ1-2; D perhaps matches TRBD1 (6 bases). Germline CDR1 SGHTS, CDR2 YDEGEE. Trimming stripped 4 bases from V and 8 bases from J, with 15 bases between. This CDR3 contains 13 residues. CDR3 protein: CASSQDRTSGYTF. The CDR3 coding sequence is TGTGCCAGCAGCCAAGACAGGACTTCGGGCTACACCTTC.

This clonotype has at least ten counts. The CDR3 nucleotides read TGTGCCAGCAGCTTACCCGGGACTAGCTCCTACGAGCAGTACTTC. Protein: CASSLPGTSSYEQYF. This chain joins TRBV7-9 and TRBJ2-7; 8 nucleotides line up with TRBD2. With 2 bases clipped from V and 0 bases from J, the junction kept 3 bases outside the gene matches. CDR1 and CDR2 from the germline V gene are SEHNR and FQNEAQ (reference sequence). The CDR3 runs to 15 residues.

This clonotype was picked up many times. The rearrangement joins TRBV29-1 to TRBJ1-2; 7 bases map to TRBD1. Per the germline V gene, CDR1 is SQVTM and CDR2 is ANQGSEA. Trimming cost V 8 bases and J 2 bases; bases outside gene matches: 11. This CDR3 is 14 amino acids long. CDR3 region: CSTDSHRGNYGYTF. The CDR3 region has the DNA TGCAGCACAGACTCCCACAGGGGAAACTATGGCTACACCTTC.

The V and J genes are TRBV18 and TRBJ1-1; no clear D gene. Germline V gene data show CDR1 as KGHSH and CDR2 as LQKENI. V lost 3 bases, J lost 7 bases, and 9 bases lay in between. The CDR3 consists of 12 residues. The CDR3 spells CASSPGQFEAFF. Here the CDR3 DNA reads TGTGCCAGCTCACCGGGCCAGTTTGAAGCTTTCTTT.